This TCR beta chain was sequenced for a study of blood T cell repertoires in COVID-19. Background on the study: Whether acute or convalescent, the COVID-19 samples came from the United States, Italy and Spain. In each case, the material was cDNA or gDNA derived from T cells, B-cell-depleted T cells, or PBMCs.

Followed over time, Seattle patients had been enrolled while infection was active. Under the authors' procedure: The assay estimated nucleated cells by amplifying reference gene primers. This table comes from immunoSEQ multiplex PCR, and its TCRdb copy is limited to in-frame clones, with some not included. For V, J and clone size, that table is used; D and trimming come from the DNA. The table has under 200,000 clones, less than 85% seen once. CDR1 LNHDA and CDR2 SQIVND come from the germline V gene (reference sequence). The CDR3 is 15 amino acids. V was trimmed by 1 base and J by 1 base, leaving 10 bases between them.

The specimen was peripheral blood. This TCR came from a woman aged 60 to 75 with COVID-19, enrolled during active disease. The chain employs TRBV19 and TRBJ2-5; possible D gene TRBD2, 6 bases. The CDR3 DNA follows: TGTGCCAGTAGTATAGGAGGAGGGCTCCAAGAGACCCAGTACTTC. Protein product: CASSIGGGLQETQYF.